This T cell receptor beta chain emerged from a study of T cell responses to AZD1222 COVID-19 vaccine. TCRdb's table, derived via immunoSEQ multiplex PCR, lists solely in-frame clones and lacks some. The profile shows about 93,000 clones, nearly 90% of them singletons. Trimming cost V 5 bases and J 2 bases, with 9 bases left between them. The CDR3 runs to 13 residues. Per germline, CDR1 MNHEY and CDR2 SMNVEV (reference sequence). Whole-study findings and limits: Spike-specific TCR breadth and depth rose after two AZD1222 doses.

Of note for this clone: Its antigen remains unknown.

The specimen comprised peripheral blood, sampled on day 0 of MenACWY control vaccination. The receptor's source is an adult in good health. The rearrangement joins TRBV27 to TRBJ1-2, with no clear D. CDR3 sequence (DNA): TGTGCCAGCAGTCGTACGGAAAACTATGGCTACACCTTC. This gives the protein CASSRTENYGYTF.